This T cell receptor beta chain was identified in a study of T-cell reconstitution after alpha-beta-depleted transplantation in children. Unique molecular identifiers were incorporated when the TCRbeta library was constructed. MiXCR, applied by TCRdb to the PCR reads, yields one record per CDR3 protein. The repertoire consists of some 600,000 distinct CDR3 sequences, with 16% occurring once and the leading ten covering approximately 1%. The CDR3 has 14 residues. Trimming pared 2 bases from V and 2 bases from J, leaving 9 bases between. Germline loops: CDR1 MNHEY, CDR2 SVGAGI. This clonotype was counted at least ten times.

This clonotype was sampled from a human donor who donated a stem cell graft to a child with acute myeloid leukemia. The sequencing here drew on PBMCs from the stem cell graft donor, taken from the stem cell graft. The V gene is TRBV6-5, the J gene TRBJ1-2; D is unresolved. The CDR3 sequence: CASSYTPTNYGYTF. The CDR3 nucleotides are TGTGCCAGCAGTTACACCCCCACCAACTATGGCTACACCTTC.